The 5 T cell receptor beta chains reported below all come from one sample, sequenced in a study of T-cell memory formation after mild COVID-19. TCRdb reanalysed the 5' RACE reads using MiXCR and keeps one entry per CDR3 protein. The repertoire holds roughly 300,000 distinct CDR3 sequences, 7.5% to 9.5% seen once, with 20% to 25% in the top ten. Sequenced material: PBMCs or a T cell subset sorted from them (not recorded which). These receptors were obtained from a man between 18 and 29 years old who had mild COVID-19 (a few samples of this study predate the infection). Cell type and time point are not known.

The chain links TRBV9 to TRBJ1-4; D remains unclear. Germline V CDR1 and CDR2: SGDLS, YYNGEE. This CDR3 spans 13 amino acids. The V and J ends lost 4 bases and 5 bases respectively, with 9 bases between them. CDR3 DNA sequence: TGTGCCAGCAGCCCGTCTCCCAATGAAAAACTGTTTTTT. Translating gives CASSPSPNEKLFF.

This chain links TRBV7-2 with TRBJ2-5, with TRBD2 matching over 9 bases. Germline-derived CDR1 and CDR2 are SGHTA and FQGNSA. The ends lost 3 bases at V and 2 bases at J; junction bases unmatched: 13. The CDR3 covers 18 residues. The CDR3 is CASSLLSGGHVIQETQYF. The CDR3 region has the DNA TGTGCCAGCAGCTTGCTCAGCGGGGGGCATGTGATACAAGAGACCCAGTACTTC.

This clonotype was picked up a small number of times. The chain recombines TRBV6-5 with TRBJ2-2, with a weak D call TRBD2 (6 bases). CDR1 is MNHEY, CDR2 SVGAGI, per germline. V was cut by 4 bases and J by 1 base, with 10 bases left in between. This CDR3 is built from 15 residues. The CDR3, as DNA: TGTGCCAGCAGTTTCTTAGCGGTGAACACCGGGGAGCTGTTTTTT. Protein: CASSFLAVNTGELFF.

The V gene is TRBV5-1, the J gene TRBJ2-2; maybe TRBD1 (6 bases). The germline gives CDR1 SGHRS, CDR2 YFSETQ. V lost 4 bases and J lost 7, with 11 bases in between. The CDR3 totals 13 residues. The CDR3 is CASSETGHGELFF. The CDR3 nucleotides read TGCGCCAGCAGCGAAACAGGGCACGGGGAGCTGTTTTTT.

V usage is TRBV7-2 and J usage is TRBJ2-7; D gene unclear. This CDR3 region has 13 residues. Trimming left V 1 base short and J 6 bases short, with 10 bases between. Per germline, CDR1 SGHTA and CDR2 FQGNSA. CDR3 protein: CASSLDKGFEQYF. The DNA for the CDR3 is TGTGCCAGCAGCTTAGATAAAGGTTTCGAGCAGTACTTC.